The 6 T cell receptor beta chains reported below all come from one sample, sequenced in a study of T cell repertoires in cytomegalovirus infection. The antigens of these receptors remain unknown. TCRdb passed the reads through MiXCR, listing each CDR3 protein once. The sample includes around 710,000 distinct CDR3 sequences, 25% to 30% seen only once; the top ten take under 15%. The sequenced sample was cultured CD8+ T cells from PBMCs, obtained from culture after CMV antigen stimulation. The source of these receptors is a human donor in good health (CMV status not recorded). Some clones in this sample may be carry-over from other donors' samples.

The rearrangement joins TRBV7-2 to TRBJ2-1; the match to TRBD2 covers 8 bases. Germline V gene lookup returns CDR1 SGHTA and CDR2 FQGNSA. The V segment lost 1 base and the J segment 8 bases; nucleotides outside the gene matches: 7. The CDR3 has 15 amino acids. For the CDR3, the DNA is TGTGCCAGCAGCTTAGGGACTAGCTTGTCGGATGAGCAGTTCTTC. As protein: CASSLGTSLSDEQFF.

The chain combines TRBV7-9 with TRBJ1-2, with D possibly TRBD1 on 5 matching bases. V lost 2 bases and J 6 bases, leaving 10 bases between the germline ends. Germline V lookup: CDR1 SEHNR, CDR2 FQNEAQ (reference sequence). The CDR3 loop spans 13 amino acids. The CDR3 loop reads CASSLPTADGYTF. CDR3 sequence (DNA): TGTGCCAGCAGCTTACCGACAGCCGATGGCTACACCTTC. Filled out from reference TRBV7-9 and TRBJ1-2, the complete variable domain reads DTGVSQNPRHKITKRGQNVTFRCDPISEHNRLYWYRQTLGQGPEFLTYFQNEAQLEKSRLLSDRFSAERPKGSFSTLEIQRTEQGDSAMYLCASSLPTADGYTFGSGTRLTVV.

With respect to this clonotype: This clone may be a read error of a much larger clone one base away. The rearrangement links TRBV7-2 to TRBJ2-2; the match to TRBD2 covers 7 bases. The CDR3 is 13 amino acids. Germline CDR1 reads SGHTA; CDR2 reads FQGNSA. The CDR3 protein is CVSSSSGSGELFF. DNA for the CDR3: TGTGTCAGCAGCTCTAGCGGTTCCGGGGAGCTGTTTTTT.

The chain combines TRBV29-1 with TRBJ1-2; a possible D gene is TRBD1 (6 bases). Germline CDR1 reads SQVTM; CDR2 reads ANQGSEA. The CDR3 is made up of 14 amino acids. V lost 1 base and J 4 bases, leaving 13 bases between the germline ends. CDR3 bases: TGCAGCGTTGAAGTTGTAGGGGGAGGCTATGGCTACACCTTC. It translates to CSVEVVGGGYGYTF.

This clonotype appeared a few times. CDR3 coding DNA: TGTGCCAGTAGTATGGGGACTAGCGGGGCAGATACGCAGTATTTT. Its translation is CASSMGTSGADTQYF. The chain joins TRBV19 to TRBJ2-3; 13 bases fit TRBD2. The germline CDR1 and CDR2 sequences are LNHDA and SQIVND (reference sequence). V shed 3 bases and J 4 bases; nucleotides not matched to a gene: 1. The CDR3 loop spans 15 amino acids.

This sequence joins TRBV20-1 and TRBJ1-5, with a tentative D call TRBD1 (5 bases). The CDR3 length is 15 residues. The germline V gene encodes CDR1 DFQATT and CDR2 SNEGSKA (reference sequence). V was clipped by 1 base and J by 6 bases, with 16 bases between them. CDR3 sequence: CSARGTGRGTQPQHF. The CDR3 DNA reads TGCAGTGCTAGAGGTACAGGACGAGGAACTCAGCCCCAGCATTTT.